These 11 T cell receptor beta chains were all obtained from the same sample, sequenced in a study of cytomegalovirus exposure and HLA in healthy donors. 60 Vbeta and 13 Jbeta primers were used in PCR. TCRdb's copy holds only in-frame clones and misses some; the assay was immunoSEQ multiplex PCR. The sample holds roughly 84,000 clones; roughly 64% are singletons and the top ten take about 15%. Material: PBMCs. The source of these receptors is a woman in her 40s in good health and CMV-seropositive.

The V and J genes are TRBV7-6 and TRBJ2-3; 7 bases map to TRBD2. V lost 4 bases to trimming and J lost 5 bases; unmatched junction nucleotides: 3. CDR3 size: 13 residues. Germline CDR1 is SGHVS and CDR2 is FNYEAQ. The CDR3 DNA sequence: TGTGCCAGCAGCTCCCCGGGGGGAGATACGCAGTATTTT. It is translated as CASSSPGGDTQYF.

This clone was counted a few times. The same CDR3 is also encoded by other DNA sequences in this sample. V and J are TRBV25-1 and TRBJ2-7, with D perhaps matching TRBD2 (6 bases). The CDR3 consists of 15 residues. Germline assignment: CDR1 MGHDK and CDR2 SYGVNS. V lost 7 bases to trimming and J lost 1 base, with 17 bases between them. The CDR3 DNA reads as TGTGCCAGCACCCGAGGAGGCGCGGGGTCCTACGAGCAGTACTTC. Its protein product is CASTRGGAGSYEQYF.

The CDR3 protein is CATSRDQGAVYEQYF. In DNA form, the CDR3 reads TGTGCCACCAGCAGAGATCAGGGGGCCGTATACGAGCAGTACTTC. The genes are TRBV15 and TRBJ2-7, with TRBD1 matching 8 bases. Trimming at V came to 0 bases and at J to 4 bases, leaving 5 bases not matched to a gene. CDR1 and CDR2 from the germline V gene are LNHNV and YYDKDF (reference sequence). The CDR3 totals 15 residues.

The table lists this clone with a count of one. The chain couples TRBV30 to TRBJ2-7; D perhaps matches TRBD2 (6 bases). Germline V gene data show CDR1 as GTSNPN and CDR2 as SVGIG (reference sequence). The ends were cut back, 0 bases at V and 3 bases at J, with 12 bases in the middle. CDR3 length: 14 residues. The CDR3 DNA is TGTGCCTGGAGTGTAGGCGGGACCCTCTACGAGCAGTACTTC. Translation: CAWSVGGTLYEQYF. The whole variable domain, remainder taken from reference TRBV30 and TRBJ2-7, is SQTIHQWPATLVQPVGSPLSLECTVEGTSNPNLYWYRQAAGRGLQLLFYSVGIGQISSEVPQNLSASRPQDRQFILSSKKLLLSDSGFYLCAWSVGGTLYEQYFGPGTRLTVT.

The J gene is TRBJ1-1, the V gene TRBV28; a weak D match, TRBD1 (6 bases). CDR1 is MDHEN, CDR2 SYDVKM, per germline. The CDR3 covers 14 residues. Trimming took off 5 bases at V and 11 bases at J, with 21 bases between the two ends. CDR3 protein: CASSLSTGPTGAFF. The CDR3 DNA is TGTGCCAGCAGTCTATCGACAGGACCGACTGGGGCTTTCTTT.

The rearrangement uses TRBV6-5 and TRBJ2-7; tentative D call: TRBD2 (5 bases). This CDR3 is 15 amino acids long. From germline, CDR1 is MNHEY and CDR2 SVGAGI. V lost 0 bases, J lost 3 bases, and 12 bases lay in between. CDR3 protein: CASSYSFEGDYEQYF. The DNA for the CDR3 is TGTGCCAGCAGTTACTCGTTCGAGGGAGACTACGAGCAGTACTTC.

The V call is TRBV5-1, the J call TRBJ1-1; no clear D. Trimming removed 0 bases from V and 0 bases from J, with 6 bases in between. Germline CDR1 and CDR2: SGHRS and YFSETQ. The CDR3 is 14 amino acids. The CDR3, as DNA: TGCGCCAGCAGCTTGGGTCGGGTGAACACTGAAGCTTTCTTT. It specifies CASSLGRVNTEAFF.

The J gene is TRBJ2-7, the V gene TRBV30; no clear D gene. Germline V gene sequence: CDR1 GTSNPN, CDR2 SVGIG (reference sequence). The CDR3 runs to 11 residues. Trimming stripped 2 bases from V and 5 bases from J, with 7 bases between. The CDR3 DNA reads TGTGCCTGGAGTCGGGTTGACGAGCAGTACTTC. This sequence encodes CAWSRVDEQYF.

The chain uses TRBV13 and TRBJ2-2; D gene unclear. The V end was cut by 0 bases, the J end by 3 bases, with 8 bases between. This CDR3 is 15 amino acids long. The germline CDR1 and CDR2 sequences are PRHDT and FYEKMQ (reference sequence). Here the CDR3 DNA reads TGTGCCAGCAGCTTAGGGCGTCGGGACACCGGGGAGCTGTTTTTT. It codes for CASSLGRRDTGELFF.

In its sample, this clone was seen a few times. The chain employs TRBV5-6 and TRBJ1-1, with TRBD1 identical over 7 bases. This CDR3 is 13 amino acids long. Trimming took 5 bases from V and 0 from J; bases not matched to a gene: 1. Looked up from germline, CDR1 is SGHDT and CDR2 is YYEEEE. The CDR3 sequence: CASRGQLNTEAFF. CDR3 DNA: TGTGCCAGCAGGGGACAGCTGAACACTGAAGCTTTCTTT.

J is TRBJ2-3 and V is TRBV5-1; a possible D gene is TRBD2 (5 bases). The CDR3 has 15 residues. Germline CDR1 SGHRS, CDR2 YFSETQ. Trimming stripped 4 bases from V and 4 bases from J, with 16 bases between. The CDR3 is CASSPTGEYSDTQYF. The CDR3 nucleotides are TGCGCCAGCAGCCCAACCGGGGAATACTCAGATACGCAGTATTTT.